This TCR beta chain was retrieved from a study of T cell responses to AZD1222 COVID-19 vaccine. General study findings and limits: Repertoire samples came only from after the peak T cell response.

As for this clone: Its specificity is unknown.

Second-dose groups at about 4 or about 12 weeks were pooled. Only in-frame clones appear in the TCRdb table, and some are missing; sequencing was by immunoSEQ multiplex PCR. This table has about 140,000 clones, roughly nine tenths appearing once. V lost 1 base to trimming and J lost 1 base, with 8 bases between them. Germline-derived CDR1 and CDR2 are LNHDA and SQIVND (reference sequence). This CDR3 contains 15 residues. V gene TRBV19 combines with J gene TRBJ1-5; D gene unclear. The specimen was peripheral blood, collected 28 days after the second AZD1222 dose. The sequence derives from an adult who received the AZD1222 COVID-19 vaccine. The CDR3: CASSIVARSNQPQHF. As DNA, the CDR3 is TGTGCCAGTAGTATAGTGGCACGAAGCAATCAGCCCCAGCATTTT.